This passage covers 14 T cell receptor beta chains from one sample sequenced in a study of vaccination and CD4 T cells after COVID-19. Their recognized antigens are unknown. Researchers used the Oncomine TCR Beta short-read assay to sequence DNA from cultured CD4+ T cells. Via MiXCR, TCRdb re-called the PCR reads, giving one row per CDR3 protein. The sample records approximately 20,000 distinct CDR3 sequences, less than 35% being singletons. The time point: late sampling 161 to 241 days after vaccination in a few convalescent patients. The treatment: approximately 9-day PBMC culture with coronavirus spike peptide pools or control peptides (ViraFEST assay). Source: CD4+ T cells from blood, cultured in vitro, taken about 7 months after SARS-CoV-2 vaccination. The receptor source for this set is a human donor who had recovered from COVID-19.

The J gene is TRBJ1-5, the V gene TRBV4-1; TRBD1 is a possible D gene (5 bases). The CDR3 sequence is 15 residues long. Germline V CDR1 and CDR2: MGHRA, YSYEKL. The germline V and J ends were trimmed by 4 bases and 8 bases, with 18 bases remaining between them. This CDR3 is CASSPYGTGREPQHF. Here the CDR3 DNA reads TGCGCCAGCAGCCCTTACGGGACGGGCAGGGAGCCCCAGCATTTT.

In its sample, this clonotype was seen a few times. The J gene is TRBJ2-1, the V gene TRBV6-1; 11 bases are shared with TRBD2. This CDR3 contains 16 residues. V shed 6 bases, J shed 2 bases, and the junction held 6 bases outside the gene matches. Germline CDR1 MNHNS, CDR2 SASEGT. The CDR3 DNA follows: TGTGCCAGCAGGAAAACTAGCGGGAGTACCTACAATGAGCAGTTCTTC. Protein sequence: CASRKTSGSTYNEQFF.

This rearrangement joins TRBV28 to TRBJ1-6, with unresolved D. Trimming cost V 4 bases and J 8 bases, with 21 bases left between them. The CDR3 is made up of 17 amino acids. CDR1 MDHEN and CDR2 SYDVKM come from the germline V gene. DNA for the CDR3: TGTGCCAGCAGTTGGAGTGGTTCGAGTGGGCCCCATTCACCCCTCCACTTT. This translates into CASSWSGSSGPHSPLHF.

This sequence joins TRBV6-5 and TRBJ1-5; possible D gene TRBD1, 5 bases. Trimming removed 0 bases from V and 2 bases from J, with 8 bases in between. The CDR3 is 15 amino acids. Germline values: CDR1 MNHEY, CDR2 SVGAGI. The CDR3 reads CASSYSSRGNQPQHF. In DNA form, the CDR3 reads TGTGCCAGCAGTTACTCGAGCAGGGGCAATCAGCCCCAGCATTTT.

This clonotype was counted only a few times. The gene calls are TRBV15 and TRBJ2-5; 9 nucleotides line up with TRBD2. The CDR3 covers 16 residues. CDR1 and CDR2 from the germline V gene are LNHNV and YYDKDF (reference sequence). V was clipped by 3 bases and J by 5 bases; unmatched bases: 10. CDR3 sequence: CATSSRRGRVFETQYF. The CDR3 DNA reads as TGTGCCACCAGCAGTCGACGCGGGAGGGTGTTTGAGACCCAGTACTTC.

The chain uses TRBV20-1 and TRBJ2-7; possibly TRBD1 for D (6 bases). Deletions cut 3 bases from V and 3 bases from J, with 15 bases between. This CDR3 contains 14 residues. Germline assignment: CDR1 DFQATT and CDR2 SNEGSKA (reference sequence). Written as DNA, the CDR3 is TGCAGTGCTAGTCTCCCCCGGACAGACTACGAGCAGTACTTC. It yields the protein CSASLPRTDYEQYF.

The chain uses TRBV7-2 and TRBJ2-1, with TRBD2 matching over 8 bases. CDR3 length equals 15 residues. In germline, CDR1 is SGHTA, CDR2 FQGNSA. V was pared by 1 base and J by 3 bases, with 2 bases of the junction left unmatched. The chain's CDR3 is CASSLVSGVYNEQFF. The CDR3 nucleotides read TGTGCCAGCAGCTTAGTTAGCGGGGTCTACAATGAGCAGTTCTTC.

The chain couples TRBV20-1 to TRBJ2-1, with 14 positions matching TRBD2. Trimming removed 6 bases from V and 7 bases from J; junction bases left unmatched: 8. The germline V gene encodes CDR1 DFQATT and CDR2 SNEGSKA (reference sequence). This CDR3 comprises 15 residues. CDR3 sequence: CSAHKGLAGVNEQFF. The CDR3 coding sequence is TGCAGTGCCCATAAGGGACTAGCGGGAGTAAATGAGCAGTTCTTC.

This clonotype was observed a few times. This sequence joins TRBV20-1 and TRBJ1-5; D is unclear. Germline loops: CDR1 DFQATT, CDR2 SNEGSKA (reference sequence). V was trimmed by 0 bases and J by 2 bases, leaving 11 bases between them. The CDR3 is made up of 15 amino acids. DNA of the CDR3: TGCAGTGCTAGAGAGTCCGGGGTTCGCAATCAGCCCCAGCATTTT. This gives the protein CSARESGVRNQPQHF.

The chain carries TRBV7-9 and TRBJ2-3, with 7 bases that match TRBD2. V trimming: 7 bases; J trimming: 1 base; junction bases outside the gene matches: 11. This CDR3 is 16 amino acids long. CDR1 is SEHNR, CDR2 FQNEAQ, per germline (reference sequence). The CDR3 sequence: CASNSPAGGGTDTQYF. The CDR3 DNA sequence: TGTGCCAGCAACTCCCCGGCTGGGGGGGGCACAGATACGCAGTATTTT.

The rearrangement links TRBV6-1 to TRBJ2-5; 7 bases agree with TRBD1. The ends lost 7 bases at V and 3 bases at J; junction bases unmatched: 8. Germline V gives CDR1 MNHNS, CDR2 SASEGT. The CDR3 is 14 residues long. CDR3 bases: TGTGCCAGCACTCCCCCAGGGGGAGAAGAGACCCAGTACTTC. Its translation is CASTPPGGEETQYF.

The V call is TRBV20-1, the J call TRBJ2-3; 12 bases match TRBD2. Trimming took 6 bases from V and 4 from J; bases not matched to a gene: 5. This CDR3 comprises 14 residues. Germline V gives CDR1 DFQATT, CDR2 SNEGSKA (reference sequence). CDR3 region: CSASLAGGSDTQYF. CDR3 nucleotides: TGCAGTGCCTCCCTAGCGGGAGGGTCAGATACGCAGTATTTT.

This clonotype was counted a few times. This CDR3 reads CASSYPGTSQFF. The CDR3 region has the DNA TGTGCCAGCAGTTATCCCGGGACCTCCCAGTTCTTC. This chain uses TRBV27 with TRBJ2-1; D possibly uses TRBD1 or TRBD2 (5 bases each). From germline, CDR1 is MNHEY and CDR2 SMNVEV (reference sequence). The CDR3 has 12 amino acids. V gave up 4 bases and J gave up 13 bases, with 14 bases separating them.

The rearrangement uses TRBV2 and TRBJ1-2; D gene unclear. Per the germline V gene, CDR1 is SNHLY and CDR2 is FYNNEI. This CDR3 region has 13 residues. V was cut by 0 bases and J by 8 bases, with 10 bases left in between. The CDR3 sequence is CASSEANPGGYTF. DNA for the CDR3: TGTGCCAGCAGTGAAGCCAACCCAGGAGGCTACACCTTC.